This is a list of T cell receptor beta chains from one sample in a study of molecular identifiers for immune sequencing clone quantification. TCRdb reprocessed the PCR reads via MiXCR and lists one record per CDR3 protein. The sample lists over 35,000 distinct CDR3 sequences, around 20% occurring once. The sequencing sample was made of naive CD8+ T cells from blood, with Jurkat cell RNA spiked in. All receptors derive from a human donor in good health. Some libraries in this study had Jurkat cell RNA spiked in. Each CDR3 is given with its conserved first and last residue. Fields, in order: D gene, V gene, clone size, J gene, CDR3 protein, CDR3 DNA. A D gene is named only where the DNA matches it firmly. Clone sizes are given selectively: once, few, many, or a class where the clone is expanded.

.	TRBV12-2	.	TRBJ2-7	CASRGFRGPTGTYEQYF	TGTGCAAGTCGTGGATTTAGAGGCCCGACAGGGACCTACGAGCAGTACTTC
TRBD2	TRBV4-1	many	TRBJ2-3	CASRTSPAGGSTDTQYF	TGCGCCAGCAGGACCTCCCCCGCGGGAGGGAGCACAGATACGCAGTATTTT
.	TRBV6-2/TRBV6-3	many	TRBJ2-7	CASIRTEQYF	TGTGCCAGCATCCGGACGGAGCAGTACTTC
.	TRBV29-1	.	TRBJ2-7	CSVVNGPYEQYF	TGCAGCGTTGTGAACGGACCCTACGAGCAGTACTTC
TRBD2	TRBV6-6	.	TRBJ2-7	CASGDAGGGEQYF	TGTGCCAGCGGTGATGCGGGGGGTGGTGAACAGTACTTC
.	TRBV11-1	.	TRBJ2-7	CASRLGGSSYEQYF	TGTGCCAGCAGACTGGGGGGAAGCTCCTATGAACAGTACTTC
.	TRBV27	many	TRBJ2-5	CASSWGLTQYF	TGTGCCAGCAGTTGGGGTTTAACCCAGTACTTC
.	TRBV10-3	many	TRBJ2-5	CAIRALGWETQYF	TGTGCCATCAGGGCACTCGGGTGGGAGACCCAGTACTTC
.	TRBV20-1	many	TRBJ2-5	CSARFMEETQYF	TGCAGTGCTAGATTCATGGAAGAGACCCAGTACTTC
.	TRBV7-9	many	TRBJ2-7	CASSLSDEQYF	TGTGCCAGCAGCTTATCGGACGAGCAGTACTTC
.	TRBV7-6	few	TRBJ2-7	CASRPGSGGTMTYEQYF	TGTGCCAGCAGACCCGGGAGTGGTGGGACAATGACCTACGAGCAGTACTTC
TRBD2	TRBV7-6	few	TRBJ2-5	CASSLKTSGRTQETQYF	TGTGCCAGCAGCCTAAAGACTAGCGGGAGGACGCAAGAGACCCAGTACTTC
.	TRBV5-4	.	TRBJ2-1	CANGAYNEQFF	TGTGCCAACGGGGCCTACAATGAGCAGTTCTTC
.	TRBV20-1	many	TRBJ1-5	CSARGLYRDQPQHF	TGCAGTGCTAGAGGTCTTTACAGGGATCAGCCCCAGCATTTT
.	TRBV4-3	.	TRBJ2-3	CASSYSRGRTDTQYF	TGCGCCAGCAGCTATTCAAGGGGACGCACAGATACGCAGTATTTT
TRBD1	TRBV10-3	many	TRBJ2-7	CAIGPPTGNYEQYF	TGTGCCATCGGGCCCCCGACAGGGAACTACGAGCAGTACTTC
TRBD2	TRBV19	many	TRBJ2-4	CASSRRREDGKNIQYF	TGTGCCAGTAGTCGGAGGCGGGAGGATGGGAAAAACATTCAGTACTTC
TRBD1	TRBV28	many	TRBJ1-4	CASSSGQHNEKLFF	TGTGCCAGCAGTTCGGGACAGCATAATGAAAAACTGTTTTTT
.	TRBV20-1	.	TRBJ1-1	CSAKGRLSTEAFF	TGCAGTGCAAAGGGACGGTTGAGCACTGAAGCTTTCTTT
TRBD1	TRBV7-9	many	TRBJ1-1	CASSLTGGPEAFF	TGTGCCAGCAGCCTGACAGGGGGCCCTGAAGCTTTCTTT
.	TRBV7-9	many	TRBJ2-3	CASSFGGDTQYF	TGTGCCAGCAGCTTTGGGGGAGATACGCAGTATTTT
TRBD1	TRBV6-2/TRBV6-3	many	TRBJ2-7	CASTDRGASYEQYF	TGTGCCAGCACAGACAGGGGAGCTTCCTACGAGCAGTACTTC
.	TRBV20-1	many	TRBJ1-1	CSARPGYDTEAFF	TGCAGTGCCCGACCAGGGTATGACACTGAAGCTTTCTTT
TRBD2	TRBV29-1	few	TRBJ2-7	CSVIRTSGRAYEQYF	TGCAGCGTTATCAGGACTAGCGGGCGTGCCTACGAGCAGTACTTC
.	TRBV12-3/TRBV12-4	many	TRBJ2-5	CASMGEKETQYF	TGTGCCAGCATGGGGGAAAAAGAGACCCAGTACTTC
TRBD2	TRBV7-9	many	TRBJ2-7	CASSLAPFGGSYEQYF	TGTGCCAGCAGCTTGGCCCCCTTCGGGGGGTCCTACGAGCAGTACTTC
TRBD2	TRBV28	many	TRBJ2-5	CASWGLLAGGKETQYF	TGTGCCAGCTGGGGACTACTAGCGGGAGGGAAAGAGACCCAGTACTTC
.	TRBV29-1	once	TRBJ2-3	CSVAGQGSTDTQYF	TGCAGCGTTGCGGGTCAGGGGAGCACAGATACGCAGTATTTT
TRBD2	TRBV4-1	many	TRBJ2-7	CASSPRTSGSYEQYF	TGCGCCAGCAGCCCTCGAACTAGCGGCTCCTACGAGCAGTACTTC
.	TRBV20-1	few	TRBJ2-3	CSARAWRSSTDTQYF	TGCAGTGCTAGGGCCTGGAGATCTAGCACAGATACGCAGTATTTT
.	TRBV9	many	TRBJ1-4	CASSVASQTYEKLFF	TGTGCCAGCAGCGTAGCTAGCCAGACCTATGAAAAACTGTTTTTT
.	TRBV9	many	TRBJ2-1	CASSAPGLTRLDEQFF	TGTGCCAGCAGCGCCCCGGGACTGACAAGATTGGATGAGCAGTTCTTC
TRBD2	TRBV29-1	many	TRBJ2-5	CSVAGTSGRETQYF	TGCAGCGTTGCAGGGACTAGCGGGAGAGAGACCCAGTACTTC
.	TRBV3-1	many	TRBJ2-7	CASSQEGSQVEQYF	TGTGCCAGCAGCCAAGAAGGTAGTCAAGTCGAGCAGTACTTC
.	TRBV3-1	few	TRBJ2-2	CASRTSNTGELFF	TGTGCCAGCAGGACTAGTAACACCGGGGAGCTGTTTTTT
.	TRBV7-8	.	TRBJ2-1	CASSLGVPYNEQFF	TGTGCCAGCAGCTTAGGAGTTCCCTACAATGAGCAGTTCTTC
.	TRBV12-3/TRBV12-4	many	TRBJ1-2	CASSLVQGLDYGYTF	TGTGCCAGCAGTTTGGTCCAGGGGCTGGACTATGGCTACACCTTC
TRBD1	TRBV29-1	many	TRBJ2-1	CSASPRDRGGRGEQFF	TGCAGCGCTTCGCCCCGGGACAGGGGAGGGCGGGGTGAGCAGTTCTTC
.	TRBV4-2	once	TRBJ2-1	CASSQDRGALRTLF	TGTGCCAGCAGCCAAGATCGAGGCGCCCTGCGCACTCTCTTC
TRBD1	TRBV7-9	many	TRBJ1-1	CASSSPQGAGTEAFF	TGTGCCAGCAGCTCACCACAGGGGGCTGGCACTGAAGCTTTCTTT
.	TRBV7-9	many	TRBJ2-5	CASRIQGLETQYF	TGTGCCAGCAGGATACAGGGTTTGGAGACCCAGTACTTC
.	TRBV3-1	few	TRBJ1-2	CASSQETGKDGYTF	TGTGCCAGCAGCCAAGAGACTGGGAAGGATGGCTACACCTTC
.	TRBV25-1	.	TRBJ2-2	CASSGATGELFF	TGTGCCAGCAGTGGCGCCACCGGGGAGCTGTTTTTT
.	TRBV28	many	TRBJ2-7	CASSPREGAAQKYF	TGTGCCAGCAGTCCCCGGGAGGGGGCCGCCCAGAAGTACTTC
.	TRBV28	.	TRBJ2-2	CASSPPGLGLTGELFF	TGTGCCAGCAGCCCCCCGGGACTTGGGTTGACCGGGGAGCTGTTTTTT
.	TRBV5-4	.	TRBJ2-1	CASSGRSGFGEQFF	TGTGCCAGCAGCGGACGGTCCGGATTCGGCGAGCAGTTCTTC
.	TRBV12-3/TRBV12-4	many	TRBJ1-1	CASSSTERNTEAFF	TGTGCCAGCAGTTCCACAGAGAGGAACACTGAAGCTTTCTTT
.	TRBV3-1	many	TRBJ2-7	CASSQDQPGVRAYEQYF	TGTGCCAGCAGCCAAGACCAACCCGGAGTTCGTGCCTACGAGCAGTACTTC
TRBD2	TRBV9	many	TRBJ2-1	CASSQSGRPYNEQFF	TGTGCCAGCAGCCAGAGCGGGAGACCCTACAATGAGCAGTTCTTC
.	TRBV29-1	many	TRBJ2-1	CSVPTTGIGEQFF	TGCAGCGTTCCCACCACCGGGATCGGTGAGCAGTTCTTC
TRBD2	TRBV7-6	many	TRBJ2-1	CASSLAGVSGWGEQFF	TGTGCCAGCAGTCTAGCGGGAGTTTCAGGGTGGGGTGAGCAGTTCTTC
TRBD1	TRBV6-2/TRBV6-3	many	TRBJ1-5	CATTDRVEDQPQHF	TGTGCCACCACGGACAGGGTTGAAGATCAGCCCCAGCATTTT
TRBD1	TRBV5-1	many	TRBJ2-2	CASSLAGQGVNTGELFF	TGCGCCAGCAGCTTGGCCGGGCAGGGGGTAAACACCGGGGAGCTGTTTTTT